Below, one T cell receptor beta chain is given with its context. These data come from a study of blood T cell repertoires in COVID-19. At the level of the study: COVID-19 samples, acute and convalescent, were from the United States, Italy and Spain. PBMCs, B-cell-depleted T cells, or T cells were the source of the cDNA or gDNA that made up the material.

The V end was cut by 0 bases, the J end by 4 bases, with 16 bases between. The CDR3 runs to 18 residues. Germline lookup yields CDR1 MNHEY and CDR2 SMNVEV (reference sequence). Per the original methods: Scientists estimated how many nucleated cells there were by amplifying reference gene primers. The protocol was immunoSEQ multiplex PCR, while the TCRdb copy is restricted to in-frame clones and leaves out a portion. D and trimming come from the DNA, and the V and J calls and clone size come from that table. Of approximately 130,000 clones listed, 87% are singletons. The receptor was isolated from a woman aged 50 to 60 with acute or convalescent COVID-19. Sequenced input: peripheral blood. The V gene is TRBV27, the J gene TRBJ2-6; maybe TRBD1 (5 bases). CDR3 nucleotide sequence: TGTGCCAGCAGTTTATCGTCCCCTCGGACATCAGGGGCCAACGTCCTGACTTTC. Amino acids: CASSLSSPRTSGANVLTF.